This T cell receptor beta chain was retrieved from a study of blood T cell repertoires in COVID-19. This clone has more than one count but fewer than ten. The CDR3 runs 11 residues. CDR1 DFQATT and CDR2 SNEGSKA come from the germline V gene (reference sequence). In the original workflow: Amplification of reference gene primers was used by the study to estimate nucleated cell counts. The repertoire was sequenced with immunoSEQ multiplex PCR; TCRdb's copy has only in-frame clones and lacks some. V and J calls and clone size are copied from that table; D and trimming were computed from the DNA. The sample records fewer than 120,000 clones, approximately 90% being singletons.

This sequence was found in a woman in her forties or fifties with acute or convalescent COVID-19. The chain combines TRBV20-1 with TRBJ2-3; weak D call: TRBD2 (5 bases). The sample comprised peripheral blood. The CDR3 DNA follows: TGCATTTTGGAGGTCACAGATACGCAGTATTTT. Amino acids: CILEVTDTQYF.